This entry features one TCR beta chain sequence. Antigen unknown. The data belong to a study of cytomegalovirus exposure and HLA in healthy donors. Study-wide findings and caveats: Presence/absence analyses assumed roughly uniform sequencing depth across donors, which may not hold. Apart from CMV serostatus, no immune exposure information was available. Most subjects had HLA-A and HLA-B alleles reportedly predicted accurately by TCR beta sequences.

The CDR3 is 16 residues long. With 3 bases removed from V and 1 base from J, the gap between germline ends came to 12 bases. Germline-derived CDR1 and CDR2 are LNHDA and SQIVND (reference sequence). Healthy individuals who donated bone marrow served as the donors. PCR used 60 Vbeta primers and 13 Jbeta primers. Clones were sequenced by immunoSEQ multiplex PCR, and TCRdb holds only the in-frame ones, with some missing. The table has 200,000 to 250,000 clones, 70% to 80% seen once. The sequenced sample consisted of PBMCs. The chain couples TRBV19 to TRBJ2-2; D might be TRBD1 (7 bases). The receptor's source is a woman aged 55-70 years in good health and CMV-seropositive. The CDR3 here is CASSMQGGLNTGELFF. CDR3 sequence (DNA): TGTGCCAGTAGTATGCAGGGGGGCCTGAACACCGGGGAGCTGTTTTTT.